A single sample is the source of the 26 T cell receptor beta chains below, sequenced in a study of blood T cells in healthy people across ages. Combining a sample-barcoded 5' primer with a J-beta primer mix, a second PCR ran for about 6 to 11 cycles. One entry per CDR3 protein, called by TCRdb with MiXCR from the 5' RACE reads. Of about 1.5 million distinct CDR3 sequences in the sample, approximately 39% are singletons; the top ten hold about 3.8%. The source material was blood. These receptors were taken from a woman between 18 and 29 years old in good health.

The CDR3 region has the DNA TGTGCCAGCAGCTCCGATAGGACCCAGTACTTC. It codes for CASSSDRTQYF. The rearrangement uses TRBV11-3 and TRBJ2-5; D gene unclear. V lost 4 bases and J 7 bases, leaving 7 bases between the germline ends. Per germline, CDR1 SGHNT and CDR2 YENEEA. The length of the CDR3 is 11 residues. Looking up the rest from reference TRBV11-3 and TRBJ2-5 gives the full variable domain: EAGVVQSPRYKIIEKKQPVAFWCNPISGHNTLYWYLQNLGQGPELLIRYENEEAVDDSQLPKDRFSAERLKGVDSTLKIQPAELGDSAVYLCASSSDRTQYFGPGTRLLVL.

This rearrangement joins TRBV11-2 to TRBJ2-5; 7 bases are a match to TRBD2. Per the germline V gene, CDR1 is SGHAT and CDR2 is FQNNGV. The length of the CDR3 is 15 residues. Unmatched junction bases numbered 3, after V lost 0 bases and J lost 2 bases. CDR3 coding DNA: TGTGCCAGCAGCTTAGATCCTAGCGGACAAGAGACCCAGTACTTC. It specifies CASSLDPSGQETQYF.

J is TRBJ2-1 and V is TRBV2; 7 bases are shared with TRBD2. Trimming took 8 bases from V and 5 from J; bases not matched to a gene: 9. Germline loops: CDR1 SNHLY, CDR2 FYNNEI. The CDR3 has 14 residues. The CDR3 nucleotides are TGTGCCAGCCCGGTGGGAGGGGAAAACAATGAGCAGTTCTTC. It codes for CASPVGGENNEQFF.

This clonotype showed up just a few times. The gene calls are TRBV25-1 and TRBJ2-7; 9 positions agree with TRBD1. The end of the DNA is better explained by TRBJ2-5, so the J call may be wrong. This CDR3 is built from 16 residues. The germline V gene encodes CDR1 MGHDK and CDR2 SYGVNS. CDR3 loop: CASSEAPYRGQKTQYF. DNA for the CDR3: TGTGCCAGCAGTGAAGCCCCGTACAGGGGGCAGAAGACCCAGTACTTC.

The genes are TRBV6-6 and TRBJ2-7, with 9 bases matching TRBD1. In germline, CDR1 is MNHNY, CDR2 SVGAGI (reference sequence). The CDR3 is made up of 14 amino acids. The V gene end was trimmed by 6 bases and the J gene end by 1 base; junction bases not matched to a gene: 4. This CDR3 reads CASRGQGPSYEQYF. As DNA, the CDR3 is TGTGCCAGCAGAGGACAGGGGCCTTCCTACGAGCAGTACTTC.

This clonotype has at least ten counts. One junction end disagrees with the germline gene, perhaps due to a read error. This chain connects TRBV7-3 to TRBJ2-5; no firm D call. Germline CDR1 reads SGHTA; CDR2 reads FQGTGA. The CDR3 sequence is 13 residues long. CDR3 nucleotide sequence: TGCGCCAGCAGCCTCCTCTCCCAAGAGACCCAGTACTTC. The encoded protein is CASSLLSQETQYF.

This clonotype was observed a few times. The chain is built from TRBV2 and TRBJ1-2; D gene uncertain. Trimming pared 4 bases from V and 4 bases from J, leaving 13 bases between. Germline CDR1 and CDR2: SNHLY and FYNNEI. The CDR3 is 14 amino acids. CDR3: CASSVVPTGYGYTF. The CDR3 DNA is TGTGCCAGCAGTGTGGTTCCCACGGGCTATGGCTACACCTTC.

This clonotype was observed a handful of times. The chain couples TRBV7-2 to TRBJ2-2, with D unresolved. Trimming took 3 bases from V and 3 from J, leaving 17 bases between them. The CDR3 contains 17 residues. Looked up from germline, CDR1 is SGHTA and CDR2 is FQGNSA. In DNA, the CDR3 is TGTGCCAGCAGCTTCCCCCGGTCAAGATTTGACACCGGGGAGCTGTTTTTT. It yields the protein CASSFPRSRFDTGELFF.

V is TRBV29-1 and J is TRBJ2-2, with D unresolved. The CDR3 loop spans 11 amino acids. The germline V and J ends were trimmed by 4 bases and 8 bases, with 8 bases remaining between them. Germline V gene lookup returns CDR1 SQVTM and CDR2 ANQGSEA. The CDR3 here is CSVVRRGELFF. In DNA form, the CDR3 reads TGCAGCGTTGTCCGCCGAGGGGAGCTGTTTTTT.

CDR3 in amino acids: CASSPGPEMNTEAFF. DNA for the CDR3: TGTGCCAGCAGCCCCGGGCCGGAGATGAACACTGAAGCTTTCTTT. V usage is TRBV5-6 and J usage is TRBJ1-1, with D hard to call. Germline-derived CDR1 and CDR2 are SGHDT and YYEEEE. The V gene lost 4 bases and the J gene lost 0 bases, with 13 bases spanning the gap. The CDR3 sequence is 15 residues long.

This clonotype was observed a few times. CDR3 sequence: CASSRGQLPLNTEAFF. The DNA of the CDR3 is TGCGCCAGCAGCAGGGGACAGCTTCCTCTGAACACTGAAGCTTTCTTT. This rearrangement joins TRBV5-1 to TRBJ1-1; 7 bases are a match to TRBD1. Losses at the gene ends were 4 bases for V and 0 bases for J; bases not matched to a gene: 9. The V gene's germline CDR1 is SGHRS and CDR2 YFSETQ. The CDR3 length is 16 residues.

The rearrangement links TRBV29-1 to TRBJ1-1; D unresolved. Looked up from germline, CDR1 is SQVTM and CDR2 is ANQGSEA. Trimming stripped 3 bases from V and 8 bases from J, with 13 bases between. CDR3 length: 12 residues. CDR3 loop: CSVERGKGEAFF. CDR3 DNA sequence: TGCAGCGTTGAGCGAGGGAAGGGAGAAGCTTTCTTT.

The J gene is TRBJ2-5, the V gene TRBV10-3; 7 bases are a match to TRBD2. CDR1 and CDR2 (germline): ENHRY, SYGVKD. V shed 9 bases and J 1 base; nucleotides not matched to a gene: 8. This CDR3 spans 14 amino acids. CDR3 residues: CAINPGGLQETQYF. DNA of the CDR3: TGTGCCATTAACCCGGGGGGACTCCAAGAGACCCAGTACTTC.

The rearrangement links TRBV7-2 to TRBJ2-3; TRBD2 matches 8 bases. The CDR3 runs 15 residues. The V gene end was trimmed by 1 base and the J gene end by 4 bases; junction bases not matched to a gene: 4. Germline V gives CDR1 SGHTA, CDR2 FQGNSA. CDR3 amino acids: CASSLVSGGADTQYF. The CDR3 DNA reads as TGTGCCAGCAGCTTAGTGTCGGGGGGGGCAGATACGCAGTATTTT. Looking up the rest from reference TRBV7-2 and TRBJ2-3 gives the full variable domain: GAGVSQSPSNKVTEKGKDVELRCDPISGHTALYWYRQSLGQGLEFLIYFQGNSAPDKSGLPSDRFSAERTGGSVSTLTIQRTQQEDSAVYLCASSLVSGGADTQYFGPGTRLTVL.

In regard to this clonotype: The junction shows a germline mismatch at one end, possibly a read error. The chain recombines TRBV12-3 or TRBV12-4 with TRBJ2-5; D perhaps matches TRBD2 (5 bases). The CDR3 has 17 residues. Here the CDR3 reads CPSSSGITDRDQETQYF. In DNA form, the CDR3 reads TGTCCCAGCAGTTCCGGGATTACTGATCGGGACCAAGAGACCCAGTACTTC.

V gene TRBV29-1 combines with J gene TRBJ2-2, with D perhaps TRBD2 (6 bases). Trimming took 7 bases from V and 3 from J, leaving 18 bases between them. The CDR3 is 15 residues long. The germline gives CDR1 SQVTM, CDR2 ANQGSEA. The CDR3 nucleotides read TGCAGCGGGATTTCGAGGACGGGGGACACCGGGGAGCTGTTTTTT. This translates into CSGISRTGDTGELFF.

A few counts support this clonotype. The chain uses TRBV12-3 or TRBV12-4 and TRBJ2-1, with 10 positions matching TRBD1. The J call is in doubt because the DNA end fits TRBJ2-7 better. The CDR3 sequence is 15 residues long. This chain's CDR3 is CASSPTGGFYNEQYF. The CDR3, as DNA: TGTGCCAGCAGTCCGACAGGGGGCTTCTACAATGAGCAGTACTTC.

This clonotype has just a few counts. The CDR3 loop is CASSFQGWYTEAFF. In nucleotides, the CDR3 is TGTGCCAGCAGTTTCCAGGGGTGGTACACTGAAGCTTTCTTT. The chain combines TRBV12-3 or TRBV12-4 with TRBJ1-1, with D possibly being TRBD1 (6 bases). This CDR3 has 14 residues. V lost 3 bases and J lost 3, with 11 bases in between.

This chain links TRBV20-1 with TRBJ2-3; 12 bases are a match to TRBD2. Per the germline V gene, CDR1 is DFQATT and CDR2 is SNEGSKA (reference sequence). V lost 0 bases and J lost 6; bases outside the gene matches: 13. The CDR3 length is 18 residues. CDR3 loop: CSARDTRPGLAGFDTQYF. The CDR3 DNA follows: TGCAGTGCTAGAGACACGCGGCCGGGACTAGCGGGCTTCGATACGCAGTATTTT.

This clonotype appeared a few times. A junction boundary mismatches the germline segment, possibly from a read error. This chain connects TRBV28 to TRBJ2-1, with D possibly TRBD2 on 5 matching bases. CDR1 is MDHEN and CDR2 is SYDVKM in the germline V gene. This CDR3 contains 13 residues. CDR3 sequence: CARSLGGYNEQFF. The CDR3 DNA follows: TGTGCCAGAAGTTTAGGAGGCTACAATGAGCAGTTCTTC.

In this sample, this clonotype turned up a few times. The chain joins TRBV28 to TRBJ1-5, with unresolved D. CDR1 is MDHEN and CDR2 is SYDVKM in the germline V gene. The CDR3 extends over 16 amino acids. Trimming removed 3 bases at V and 7 bases at J, with 19 bases between. The CDR3 here is CASSFLRRGAKQPQHF. Here the CDR3 DNA reads TGTGCCAGCAGTTTCCTTAGGCGGGGAGCAAAACAGCCCCAGCATTTT. Drawing the rest from reference TRBV28 and TRBJ1-5, the complete variable domain is DVKVTQSSRYLVKRTGEKVFLECVQDMDHENMFWYRQDPGLGLRLIYFSYDVKMKEKGDIPEGYSVSREKKERFSLILESASTNQTSMYLCASSFLRRGAKQPQHFGDGTRLSIL.

This clonotype was seen more than once but under ten times. V gene TRBV6-1 combines with J gene TRBJ1-1, with D perhaps matching TRBD1 (5 bases). V lost 6 bases and J lost 1, with 15 bases in between. The CDR3 is made up of 15 amino acids. Germline V CDR1 and CDR2: MNHNS, SASEGT. This chain's CDR3 is CASRVNSGTNTEAFF. The CDR3 nucleotides are TGTGCCAGCAGGGTTAACTCGGGGACGAACACTGAAGCTTTCTTT.

The rearrangement joins TRBV7-2 to TRBJ1-1; no clear D. The V gene's germline CDR1 is SGHTA and CDR2 FQGNSA. This CDR3 spans 12 amino acids. Trimming cost V 0 bases and J 11 bases, with 10 bases left between them. CDR3 sequence reads: CASSLAARGAFF. CDR3 coding DNA: TGTGCCAGCAGCTTAGCGGCCCGAGGGGCTTTCTTT.

This chain links TRBV20-1 with TRBJ2-2, with a weak D call TRBD1 (6 bases). Germline V gives CDR1 DFQATT, CDR2 SNEGSKA (reference sequence). The CDR3 covers 14 residues. V lost 3 bases, J lost 5 bases, and 13 bases lay in between. CDR3 bases: TGCAGTGCTAGCTGGGGGCAAGATACCGGGGAGCTGTTTTTT. It codes for CSASWGQDTGELFF.

The CDR3 reads CAISESVQSGELFF. In DNA, the CDR3 is TGTGCCATCAGTGAGTCTGTCCAAAGCGGGGAGCTGTTTTTT. V and J are TRBV10-3 and TRBJ2-2; no firm D call. The CDR3 contains 14 residues. Trimming left V 0 bases short and J 7 bases short, with 9 bases between. Germline CDR1 ENHRY, CDR2 SYGVKD.

This chain connects TRBV9 to TRBJ2-7; D call uncertain. The germline V and J ends were trimmed by 0 bases and 2 bases, with 9 bases remaining between them. Germline V lookup: CDR1 SGDLS, CDR2 YYNGEE. CDR3 length: 14 amino acids. The CDR3 reads CASSVAAGPYEQYF. The CDR3 nucleotides read TGTGCCAGCAGCGTAGCAGCAGGACCCTACGAGCAGTACTTC.